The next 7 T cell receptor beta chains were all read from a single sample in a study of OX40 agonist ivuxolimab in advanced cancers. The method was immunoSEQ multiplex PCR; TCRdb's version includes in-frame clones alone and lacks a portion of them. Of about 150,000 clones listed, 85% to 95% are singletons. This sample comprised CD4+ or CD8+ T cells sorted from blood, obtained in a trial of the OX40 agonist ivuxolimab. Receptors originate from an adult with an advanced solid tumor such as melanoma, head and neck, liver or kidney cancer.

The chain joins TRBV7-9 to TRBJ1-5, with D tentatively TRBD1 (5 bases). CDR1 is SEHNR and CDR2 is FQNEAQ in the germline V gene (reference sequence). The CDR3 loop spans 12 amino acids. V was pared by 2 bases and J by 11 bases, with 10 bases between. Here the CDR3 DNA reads TGTGCCAGCAGCTTAAGGTGCAGGGCCCAGCATTTT. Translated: CASSLRCRAQHF.

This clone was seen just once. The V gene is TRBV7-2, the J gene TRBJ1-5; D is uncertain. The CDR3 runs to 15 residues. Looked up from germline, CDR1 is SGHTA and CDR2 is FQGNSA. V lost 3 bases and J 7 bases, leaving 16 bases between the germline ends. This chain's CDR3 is CASSFGPASGQPQHF. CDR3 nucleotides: TGTGCCAGCAGCTTCGGGCCTGCTTCCGGACAGCCCCAGCATTTT.

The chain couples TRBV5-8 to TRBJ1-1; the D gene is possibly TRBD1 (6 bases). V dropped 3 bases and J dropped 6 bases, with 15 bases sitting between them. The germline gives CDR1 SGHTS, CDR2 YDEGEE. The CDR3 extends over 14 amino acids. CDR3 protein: CASSSGQADAEAFF. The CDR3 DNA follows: TGTGCCAGCAGCTCGGGACAAGCAGACGCTGAAGCTTTCTTT. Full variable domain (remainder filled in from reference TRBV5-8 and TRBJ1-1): EAGVTQSPTHLIKTRGQQATLRCSPISGHTSVYWYQQALGLGLQFLLWYDEGEERNRGNFPPRFSGRQFPNYSSELNVNALELEDSALYLCASSSGQADAEAFFGQGTRLTVV.

Written as DNA, the CDR3 is TGTGCCACCGCGAGGGGGACTAATGAAAAACTGTTTTTT. Protein: CATARGTNEKLFF. This chain joins TRBV15 and TRBJ1-4, with D perhaps matching TRBD1 (6 bases). The V end was cut by 8 bases, the J end by 2 bases, with 9 bases between. This CDR3 has 13 amino acids. In germline, CDR1 is LNHNV, CDR2 YYDKDF (reference sequence).

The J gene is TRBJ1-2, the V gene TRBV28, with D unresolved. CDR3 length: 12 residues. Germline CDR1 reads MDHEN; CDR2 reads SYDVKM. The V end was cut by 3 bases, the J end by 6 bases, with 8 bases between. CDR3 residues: CASSFKGNGYTF. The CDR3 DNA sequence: TGTGCCAGCAGTTTTAAGGGAAATGGCTACACCTTC.

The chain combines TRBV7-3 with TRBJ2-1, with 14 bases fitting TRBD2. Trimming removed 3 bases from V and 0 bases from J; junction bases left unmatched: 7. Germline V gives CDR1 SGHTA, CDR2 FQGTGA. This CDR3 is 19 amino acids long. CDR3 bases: TGTGCCAGCAGCTTTGGACTAGCGGGAGGCACCAGCTCCTACAATGAGCAGTTCTTC. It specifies CASSFGLAGGTSSYNEQFF.

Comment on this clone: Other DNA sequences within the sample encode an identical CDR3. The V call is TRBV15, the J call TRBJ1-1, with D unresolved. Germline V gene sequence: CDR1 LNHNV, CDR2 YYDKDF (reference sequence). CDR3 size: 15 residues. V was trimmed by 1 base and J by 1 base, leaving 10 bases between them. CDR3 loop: CATSRGGRGNTEAFF. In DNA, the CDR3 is TGTGCCACCAGCAGAGGCGGGCGGGGGAACACTGAAGCTTTCTTT.